One sample yielded the 8 T cell receptor beta chains listed below, sequenced in a study of cytomegalovirus exposure and HLA in healthy donors. A multiplex PCR was run with 60 Vbeta primers and 13 Jbeta primers. The protocol was immunoSEQ multiplex PCR, while the TCRdb copy is restricted to in-frame clones and leaves out a portion. Among 150,000 to 200,000 clones, approximately 80% were seen once, and the ten largest hold more than 1%. Sequenced input: PBMCs. These receptors all come from a boy younger than 10 in good health and CMV-seronegative.

CDR3 amino acids: CASSLGLAGVGTDTQYF. In DNA, the CDR3 is TGTGCCAGCAGCTTAGGCTTAGCGGGAGTGGGCACAGATACGCAGTATTTT. The chain uses TRBV13 and TRBJ2-3; 9 bases are a match to TRBD2. Per the germline V gene, CDR1 is PRHDT and CDR2 is FYEKMQ (reference sequence). Unmatched junction bases numbered 5, after V lost 0 bases and J lost 1 base. There are 17 residues in the CDR3.

The sample holds one count of this clone. The chain combines TRBV6-6 with TRBJ2-1, with 16 bases lining up with TRBD2. V lost 6 bases and J lost 8; bases outside the gene matches: 4. Germline CDR1 MNHNY, CDR2 SVGAGI (reference sequence). This CDR3 region has 15 residues. CDR3 amino acids: CASSRGLAGGHEQFF. The DNA of the CDR3 is TGTGCCAGCAGCCGGGGACTAGCGGGGGGGCATGAGCAGTTCTTC.

This clone appeared once. The chain recombines TRBV19 with TRBJ1-1; no definite D call. Germline assignment: CDR1 LNHDA and CDR2 SQIVND (reference sequence). This CDR3 comprises 11 residues. The V end lost 6 bases, the J end lost 5 bases, and 7 bases lay between the germline ends. The CDR3 reads CASSTGTEAFF. For the CDR3, the DNA is TGTGCCAGTAGCACGGGGACTGAAGCTTTCTTT.

The chain carries TRBV19 and TRBJ2-7; a possible D gene is TRBD1 (6 bases). V was trimmed by 1 base and J by 2 bases, leaving 12 bases between them. Germline V gives CDR1 LNHDA, CDR2 SQIVND (reference sequence). The CDR3 consists of 15 residues. CDR3 protein: CASSIGIGDTYEQYF. Here the CDR3 DNA reads TGTGCCAGTAGTATAGGTATAGGGGACACCTACGAGCAGTACTTC.

In its sample, this clone was seen a few times. The chain recombines TRBV5-5 with TRBJ1-1; 7 nucleotides align to TRBD1. The CDR3 length is 16 residues. After removal of 1 base from V and 1 base from J, the junction contained 7 bases not matched to a gene. CDR1 and CDR2 (germline): SGHKS, YYEKEE (reference sequence). The CDR3 here is CASSLKGATANTEAFF. The CDR3 bases are TGTGCCAGCAGCTTGAAGGGGGCGACGGCGAACACTGAAGCTTTCTTT.

As concerns this clone: In the same sample, other DNA sequences code for this CDR3. The CDR3 DNA follows: TGTGCCAGCAGTGAACGGGAGACCCAGTACTTC. Translated: CASSERETQYF. This rearrangement joins TRBV2 to TRBJ2-5, with D unresolved. The length of the CDR3 is 11 residues. Germline CDR1 and CDR2: SNHLY and FYNNEI. With 2 bases removed from V and 5 bases from J, the gap between germline ends came to 3 bases.

This chain links TRBV5-5 with TRBJ2-5; 7 nucleotides match TRBD2. Looked up from germline, CDR1 is SGHKS and CDR2 is YYEKEE (reference sequence). V trimming: 3 bases; J trimming: 1 base; junction bases outside the gene matches: 3. This CDR3 comprises 14 residues. The CDR3 region is CASSSLAVQETQYF. As DNA, the CDR3 is TGTGCCAGCAGCTCCCTAGCGGTCCAAGAGACCCAGTACTTC. The whole variable domain, remainder taken from reference TRBV5-5 and TRBJ2-5, is DAGVTQSPTHLIKTRGQQVTLRCSPISGHKSVSWYQQVLGQGPQFIFQYYEKEERGRGNFPDRFSARQFPNYSSELNVNALLLGDSALYLCASSSLAVQETQYFGPGTRLLVL.

This clone was observed a handful of times. The chain carries TRBV7-2 and TRBJ2-3; D gene unclear. The V gene lost 5 bases and the J gene lost 0 bases, with 9 bases spanning the gap. The CDR3 contains 14 residues. CDR1 is SGHTA, CDR2 FQGNSA, per germline. The chain's CDR3 is CASSPRASTDTQYF. The CDR3 DNA is TGTGCCAGCAGCCCTAGAGCTAGCACAGATACGCAGTATTTT.